These 24 T cell receptor beta chains came from one sample sequenced in a study of blood T cell repertoires in COVID-19. The data were produced by immunoSEQ multiplex PCR, yet TCRdb's version contains in-frame clones alone and is incomplete. Among about 52,000 clones, around 82% were seen once, and the ten largest hold 20% to 30%. The sequenced sample was peripheral blood. Receptors were obtained from a woman older than 75 with COVID-19, enrolled during active disease.

The chain combines TRBV12-3 or TRBV12-4 with TRBJ1-2; D unclear. This CDR3 has 11 amino acids. V shed 6 bases and J shed 7 bases, with 9 bases lying between them. The CDR3 loop is CASRAARGYTF. The CDR3 bases are TGTGCCAGCAGAGCGGCCCGTGGCTACACCTTC.

This clone was detected only once. V and J are TRBV6-5 and TRBJ2-1; 9 bases are shared with TRBD1. The CDR3 consists of 14 residues. Trimming cost V 6 bases and J 7 bases; bases outside gene matches: 7. From germline, CDR1 is MNHEY and CDR2 SVGAGI. CDR3: CASRWGQGSNEQFF. In DNA form, the CDR3 reads TGTGCCAGCAGGTGGGGACAGGGATCGAATGAGCAGTTCTTC.

CDR3 sequence (DNA): TGCGCCAGCAGCCAAGGACAGAACACCGGGGAGCTGTTTTTT. This gives the protein CASSQGQNTGELFF. The gene calls are TRBV4-1 and TRBJ2-2, with unresolved D. V lost 1 base and J lost 1, with 4 bases in between. The germline gives CDR1 MGHRA, CDR2 YSYEKL. The CDR3 covers 14 residues.

The chain has TRBV30 and TRBJ1-2; tentatively, D is TRBD1 (5 bases). The CDR3 spans 13 residues. Trimming removed 0 bases from V and 7 bases from J, with 12 bases in between. Germline CDR1 and CDR2: GTSNPN and SVGIG (reference sequence). CDR3: CAWSVRGLGGYTF. In nucleotides, the CDR3 is TGTGCCTGGAGTGTAAGGGGTCTGGGTGGCTACACCTTC.

The chain has TRBV6-6 and TRBJ1-2, with a weak D call TRBD1 (5 bases). The CDR3 is made up of 14 amino acids. Between the trimmed V and J ends, which lost 2 bases and 8 bases, there was a span of 15 bases. The germline V gene has CDR1 MNHNY and CDR2 SVGAGI (reference sequence). The CDR3 here is CASSYLDRGRGYTF. CDR3 nucleotide sequence: TGTGCCAGCAGTTACCTCGACAGAGGAAGGGGCTACACCTTC.

V and J are TRBV7-9 and TRBJ2-7, with a weak D call TRBD1 (5 bases). The CDR3 sequence is 15 residues long. V was cut by 4 bases and J by 4 bases, with 17 bases left in between. Germline lookup yields CDR1 SEHNR and CDR2 FQNEAQ (reference sequence). The DNA for the CDR3 is TGTGCCAGCAGCTCCACAGGTATGACTTTTTACGAGCAGTACTTC. Encoded protein: CASSSTGMTFYEQYF.

The chain has TRBV27 and TRBJ2-7, with TRBD1 identical over 9 bases. The trim removed 0 bases at V and 3 bases at J, leaving 9 bases unmatched. This CDR3 is 17 amino acids long. CDR1 and CDR2 (germline): MNHEY, SMNVEV (reference sequence). The CDR3 DNA sequence: TGTGCCAGCAGTTTATCAAGGACAGGGGACCCGGGCTACGAGCAGTACTTC. As protein: CASSLSRTGDPGYEQYF.

This chain uses TRBV25-1 with TRBJ1-2; 9 nucleotides agree with TRBD1. V was pared by 9 bases and J by 8 bases, with 10 bases of the junction left unmatched. Per germline, CDR1 MGHDK and CDR2 SYGVNS. The CDR3 covers 13 residues. The CDR3 is CASSTGGARGYTF. The CDR3 nucleotides read TGTGCCAGTTCGACAGGGGGAGCGAGGGGCTACACCTTC.

The rearrangement joins TRBV4-1 to TRBJ2-5; 10 nucleotides line up with TRBD2. The CDR3 runs to 19 residues. The ends lost 3 bases at V and 2 bases at J; junction bases unmatched: 15. Germline V lookup: CDR1 MGHRA, CDR2 YSYEKL. CDR3 loop: CASSQGQTSGLSGQETQYF. The CDR3, as DNA: TGCGCCAGCAGCCAGGGCCAGACTAGCGGGCTCTCGGGTCAAGAGACCCAGTACTTC.

The chain recombines TRBV18 with TRBJ2-3, with TRBD2 matching 12 bases. The junction had 2 bases not matched to a gene; V was cut back by 0 bases and J by 4 bases. Germline CDR1 reads KGHSH; CDR2 reads LQKENI. This CDR3 comprises 16 residues. CDR3 loop: CASSPPRLAGADTQYF. The CDR3 DNA reads as TGTGCCAGCTCACCACCAAGACTAGCGGGAGCAGATACGCAGTATTTT.

The J gene is TRBJ2-2, the V gene TRBV7-3; D gene ambiguous. Trimming removed 2 bases from V and 2 bases from J, with 6 bases in between. The CDR3 loop spans 14 amino acids. Germline-derived CDR1 and CDR2 are SGHTA and FQGTGA. The CDR3 is CASSLRLNTGELFF. The DNA of the CDR3 is TGTGCCAGCAGCTTACGTCTAAACACCGGGGAGCTGTTTTTT. Full variable domain (missing parts from reference TRBV7-3 and TRBJ2-2): GAGVSQTPSNKVTEKGKYVELRCDPISGHTALYWYRQSLGQGPEFLIYFQGTGAADDSGLPNDRFFAVRPEGSVSTLKIQRTERGDSAVYLCASSLRLNTGELFFGEGSRLTVL.

This clone is a singleton in its sample. The chain joins TRBV6-2 or TRBV6-3 to TRBJ2-1, with D maybe TRBD2 (5 bases). Trimming cost V 5 bases and J 2 bases, with 13 bases left between them. Germline V gives CDR1 MNHEY, CDR2 SVGEGT. This CDR3 has 15 residues. The CDR3: CASSPSGTAYNEQFF. The CDR3 DNA is TGTGCCAGCAGTCCCTCGGGAACGGCCTACAATGAGCAGTTCTTC.

CDR3 protein: CATSRDIGGTGELFF. CDR3 nucleotides: TGTGCCACCAGCAGAGATATCGGAGGGACCGGGGAGCTGTTTTTT. This chain links TRBV15 with TRBJ2-2; possibly TRBD2 for D (6 bases). With 0 bases removed from V and 5 bases from J, the gap between germline ends came to 10 bases. Germline CDR1 is LNHNV and CDR2 is YYDKDF (reference sequence). The CDR3 sequence is 15 residues long.

This chain uses TRBV25-1 with TRBJ2-3; 12 nucleotides align to TRBD2. The CDR3 loop spans 15 amino acids. Germline CDR1 MGHDK, CDR2 SYGVNS. With 8 bases clipped from V and 0 bases from J, the junction kept 3 bases outside the gene matches. Here the CDR3 reads CASQTSGGSTDTQYF. CDR3 in DNA: TGTGCCAGCCAGACTAGCGGGGGTAGCACAGATACGCAGTATTTT.

Only one count was recorded for this clone. The chain couples TRBV19 to TRBJ2-3; D is ambiguous. Germline values: CDR1 LNHDA, CDR2 SQIVND (reference sequence). Trimming took off 7 bases at V and 2 bases at J, with 13 bases between the two ends. This CDR3 is 14 amino acids long. The CDR3 region is CASTPGPNTDTQYF. CDR3 sequence (DNA): TGTGCCAGTACCCCAGGCCCTAACACAGATACGCAGTATTTT. Looking up the rest from reference TRBV19 and TRBJ2-3 gives the full variable domain: DGGITQSPKYLFRKEGQNVTLSCEQNLNHDAMYWYRQDPGQGLRLIYYSQIVNDFQKGDIAEGYSVSREKKESFPLTVTSAQKNPTAFYLCASTPGPNTDTQYFGPGTRLTVL.

The chain combines TRBV24-1 with TRBJ2-6; D gene unclear. The V end lost 5 bases, the J end lost 0 bases, and 10 bases lay between the germline ends. Germline loops: CDR1 KGHDR, CDR2 SFDVKD. The CDR3 has 16 residues. CDR3 bases: TGTGCCACCAGTGCCCCGACGGGCTCTGGGGCCAACGTCCTGACTTTC. Its protein is CATSAPTGSGANVLTF.

The CDR3 DNA reads as TGTGCCAGCAGCCAAGTGCGGACAGGCCTGCCTTTCTTT. Protein: CASSQVRTGLPFF. The V and J genes are TRBV14 and TRBJ1-1, with 7 bases lining up with TRBD1. V trimming: 1 base; J trimming: 12 bases; junction bases outside the gene matches: 8. The CDR3 spans 13 residues. Germline CDR1 is SGHDN and CDR2 is FVKESK.

The V call is TRBV18, the J call TRBJ2-2; D may be TRBD1 (5 bases). The CDR3 spans 14 residues. V lost 4 bases and J lost 0, with 6 bases in between. Germline assignment: CDR1 KGHSH and CDR2 LQKENI. The CDR3 here is CASSLGANTGELFF. CDR3 coding DNA: TGTGCCAGCTCACTAGGGGCGAACACCGGGGAGCTGTTTTTT. Looking up the rest from reference TRBV18 and TRBJ2-2 gives the full variable domain: NAGVMQNPRHLVRRRGQEARLRCSPMKGHSHVYWYRQLPEEGLKFMVYLQKENIIDESGMPKERFSAEFPKEGPSILRIQQVVRGDSAAYFCASSLGANTGELFFGEGSRLTVL.

The chain employs TRBV9 and TRBJ2-2; TRBD2 is a possible D gene (5 bases). The germline gives CDR1 SGDLS, CDR2 YYNGEE. There are 14 residues in the CDR3. Trimming took 0 bases from V and 5 from J, leaving 8 bases between them. CDR3 sequence reads: CASSVEGVTGELFF. The CDR3 DNA is TGTGCCAGCAGCGTAGAGGGAGTTACCGGGGAGCTGTTTTTT.

The chain combines TRBV5-6 with TRBJ1-5, with unresolved D. V shed 1 base and J shed 5 bases, with 13 bases lying between them. Germline V gene lookup returns CDR1 SGHDT and CDR2 YYEEEE. The CDR3 is made up of 15 amino acids. Here the CDR3 DNA reads TGTGCCAGCAGCTTGTTAGTAACAGCTGATCAGCCCCAGCATTTT. Its translation is CASSLLVTADQPQHF.

This chain joins TRBV30 and TRBJ2-7; D may be TRBD1 (5 bases). Between the trimmed V and J ends, which lost 8 bases and 2 bases, there was a span of 19 bases. The germline gives CDR1 GTSNPN, CDR2 SVGIG (reference sequence). This CDR3 spans 14 amino acids. CDR3 nucleotides: TGTGCCAGTAGGGGATTTCCAACACCCTACGAGCAGTACTTC. Amino acid sequence: CASRGFPTPYEQYF.

The chain carries TRBV10-3 and TRBJ2-7; 9 nucleotides align to TRBD2. The CDR3 is 14 amino acids. Germline trimming cut 3 bases from V and 4 bases from J; bases unmatched to any gene: 4. In germline, CDR1 is ENHRY, CDR2 SYGVKD. As DNA, the CDR3 is TGTGCCATCAGTGAATCGGGACTAGCTTACGAGCAGTACTTC. Its protein is CAISESGLAYEQYF.

The gene calls are TRBV30 and TRBJ1-6; possibly TRBD1 for D (6 bases). The CDR3 has 13 amino acids. Germline lookup yields CDR1 GTSNPN and CDR2 SVGIG (reference sequence). The V gene lost 5 bases and the J gene lost 9 bases, with 14 bases spanning the gap. The CDR3 region has the DNA TGTGCCTGGGCCACAGGGAAGCGTTCACCCCTCCACTTT. Residues: CAWATGKRSPLHF. Full variable domain (remainder filled in from reference TRBV30 and TRBJ1-6): SQTIHQWPATLVQPVGSPLSLECTVEGTSNPNLYWYRQAAGRGLQLLFYSVGIGQISSEVPQNLSASRPQDRQFILSSKKLLLSDSGFYLCAWATGKRSPLHFGNGTRLTVT.

V gene TRBV19 combines with J gene TRBJ1-1, with 7 bases lining up with TRBD1. The ends lost 5 bases at V and 1 base at J; junction bases unmatched: 7. The CDR3 length is 15 residues. CDR1 LNHDA and CDR2 SQIVND come from the germline V gene (reference sequence). Written as DNA, the CDR3 is TGTGCCAGTAGTTCGGCCGGGACAGCGAACACTGAAGCTTTCTTT. Protein product: CASSSAGTANTEAFF.